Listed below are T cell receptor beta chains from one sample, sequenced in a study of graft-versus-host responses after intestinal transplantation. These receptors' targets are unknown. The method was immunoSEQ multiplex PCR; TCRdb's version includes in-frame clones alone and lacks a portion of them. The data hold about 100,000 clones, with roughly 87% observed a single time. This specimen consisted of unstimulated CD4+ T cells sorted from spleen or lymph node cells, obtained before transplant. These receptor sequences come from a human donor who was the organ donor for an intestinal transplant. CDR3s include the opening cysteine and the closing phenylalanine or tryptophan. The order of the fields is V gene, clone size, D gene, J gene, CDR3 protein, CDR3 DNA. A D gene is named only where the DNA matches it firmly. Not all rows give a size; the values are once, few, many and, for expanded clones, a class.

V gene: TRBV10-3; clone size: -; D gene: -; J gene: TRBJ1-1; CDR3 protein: CASYETGTLEAFF; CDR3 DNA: TGTGCCTCGTACGAAACAGGGACCCTTGAAGCTTTCTTT
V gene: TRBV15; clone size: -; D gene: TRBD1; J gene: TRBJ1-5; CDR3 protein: CATSGGQGIVRNQPQHF; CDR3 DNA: TGTGCCACCAGCGGGGGACAGGGCATTGTTCGCAATCAGCCCCAGCATTTT
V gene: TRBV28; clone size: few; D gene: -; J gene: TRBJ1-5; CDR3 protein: CASSLKQPQHF; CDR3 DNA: TGTGCCAGCAGTTTAAAACAGCCCCAGCATTTT
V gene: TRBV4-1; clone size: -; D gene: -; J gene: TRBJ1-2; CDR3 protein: CASSQEPQGLNYGYTF; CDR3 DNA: TGCGCCAGCAGCCAAGAGCCCCAGGGACTCAACTATGGCTACACCTTC
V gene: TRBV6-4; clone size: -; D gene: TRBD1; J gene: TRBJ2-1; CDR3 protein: CASSVTGGKQFF; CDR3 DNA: TGTGCCAGCAGTGTAACAGGGGGCAAGCAGTTCTTC
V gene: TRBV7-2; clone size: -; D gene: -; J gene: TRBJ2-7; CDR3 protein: CASSAGGAYEQYF; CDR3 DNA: TGTGCCAGCAGCGCAGGGGGGGCCTACGAGCAGTACTTC
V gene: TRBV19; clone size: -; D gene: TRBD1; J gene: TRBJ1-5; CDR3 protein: CASSISTDRVNQPQHF; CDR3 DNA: TGTGCCAGTAGTATATCGACGGACAGGGTAAATCAGCCCCAGCATTTT
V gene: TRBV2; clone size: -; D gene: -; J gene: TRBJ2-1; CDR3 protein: CASSDWQYNEQFF; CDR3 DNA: TGTGCCAGCAGTGATTGGCAGTACAATGAGCAGTTCTTC
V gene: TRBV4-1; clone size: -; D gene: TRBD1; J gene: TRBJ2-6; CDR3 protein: CASSQDRGQRSNSGANVLTF; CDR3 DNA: TGCGCCAGCAGCCAAGATCGGGGACAGCGGTCCAACTCTGGGGCCAACGTCCTGACTTTC
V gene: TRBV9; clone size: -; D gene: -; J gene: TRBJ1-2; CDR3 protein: CASSVEARSRSIYGYTF; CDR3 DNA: TGTGCCAGCAGCGTAGAGGCCAGGAGCCGATCTATCTATGGCTACACCTTC
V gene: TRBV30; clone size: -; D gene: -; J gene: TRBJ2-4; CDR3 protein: CAWSVGRRSTYF; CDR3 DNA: TGTGCCTGGAGTGTAGGGCGCAGGTCGACGTACTTC
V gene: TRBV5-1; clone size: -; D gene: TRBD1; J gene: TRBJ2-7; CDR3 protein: CASSPGTGPYEQYF; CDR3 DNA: TGCGCCAGCAGCCCCGGGACAGGCCCCTACGAGCAGTACTTC
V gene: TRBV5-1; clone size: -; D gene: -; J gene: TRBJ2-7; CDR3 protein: CASSPIQGPSYEQYF; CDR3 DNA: TGCGCCAGCAGCCCTATACAGGGCCCCTCCTACGAGCAGTACTTC
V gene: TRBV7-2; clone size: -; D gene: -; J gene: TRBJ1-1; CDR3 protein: CASSLDPARMNTEAFF; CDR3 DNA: TGTGCCAGCAGCTTAGATCCCGCCCGGATGAACACTGAAGCTTTCTTT
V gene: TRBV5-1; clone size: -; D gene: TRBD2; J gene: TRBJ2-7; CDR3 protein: CASSPIAGTYEQYF; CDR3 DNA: TGCGCCAGCAGCCCTATAGCGGGGACCTACGAGCAGTACTTC
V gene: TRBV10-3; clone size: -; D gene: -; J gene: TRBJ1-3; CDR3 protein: CAGIGTGNTIYF; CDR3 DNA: TGTGCGGGCATTGGTACTGGAAACACCATATATTTT
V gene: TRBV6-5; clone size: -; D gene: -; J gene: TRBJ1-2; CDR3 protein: CASSMGQIQHYTF; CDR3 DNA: TGTGCCAGCAGTATGGGCCAGATCCAACACTACACCTTC
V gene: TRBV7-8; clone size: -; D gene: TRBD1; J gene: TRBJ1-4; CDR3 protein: CASSGLDRNREEKLFF; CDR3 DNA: TGTGCCAGCAGCGGATTGGACAGGAATCGAGAAGAAAAACTGTTTTTT
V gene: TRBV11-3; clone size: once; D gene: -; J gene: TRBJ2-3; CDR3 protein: CASSWGPRNTQYF; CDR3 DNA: TGTGCCAGCAGCTGGGGACCTAGAAATACGCAGTATTTT
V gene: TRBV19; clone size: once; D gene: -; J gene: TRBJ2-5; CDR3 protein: CASSPTGSVQTQYF; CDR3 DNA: TGTGCCAGTAGTCCAACAGGTAGCGTACAGACCCAGTACTTC
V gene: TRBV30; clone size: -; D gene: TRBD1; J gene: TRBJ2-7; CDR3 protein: CAWAKRDRVPDEQYF; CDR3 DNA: TGTGCCTGGGCCAAACGCGACAGGGTTCCGGACGAGCAGTACTTC
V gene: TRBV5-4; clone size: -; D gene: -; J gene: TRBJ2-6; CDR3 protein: CASSFLGGDSSGANVLTF; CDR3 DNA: TGTGCCAGCAGCTTTCTGGGGGGTGACTCTTCTGGGGCCAACGTCCTGACTTTC
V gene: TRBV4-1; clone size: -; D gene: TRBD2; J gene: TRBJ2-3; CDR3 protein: CASSQDPGLAGPPSTDTQYF; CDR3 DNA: TGCGCCAGCAGCCAAGATCCGGGACTAGCGGGGCCGCCTAGCACAGATACGCAGTATTTT
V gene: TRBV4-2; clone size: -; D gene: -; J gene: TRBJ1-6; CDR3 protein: CASSSGGDSPLHF; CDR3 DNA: TGTGCCAGCAGCTCCGGGGGCGATTCACCCCTCCACTTT
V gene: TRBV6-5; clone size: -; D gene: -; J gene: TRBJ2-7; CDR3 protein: CASSSHRVSGGEQYF; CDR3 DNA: TGTGCCAGCAGTTCTCACAGGGTATCCGGCGGCGAGCAGTACTTC
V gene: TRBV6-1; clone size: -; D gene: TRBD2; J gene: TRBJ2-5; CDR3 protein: CASSESLAGGQETQYF; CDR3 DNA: TGTGCCAGCAGTGAATCTCTGGCGGGGGGCCAAGAGACCCAGTACTTC
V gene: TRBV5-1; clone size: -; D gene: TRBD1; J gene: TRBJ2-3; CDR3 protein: CASSSSGQQLYF; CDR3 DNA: TGCGCCAGCAGCTCGTCGGGACAGCAACTCTATTTT
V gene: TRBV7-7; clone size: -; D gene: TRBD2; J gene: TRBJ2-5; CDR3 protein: CASGAGGQETQYF; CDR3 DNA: TGTGCCAGCGGAGCGGGGGGGCAAGAGACCCAGTACTTC
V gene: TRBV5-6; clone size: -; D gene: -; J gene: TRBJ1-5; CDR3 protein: CASSLFMQGHQPQHF; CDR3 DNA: TGTGCCAGCAGCTTGTTTATGCAGGGACACCAGCCCCAGCATTTT
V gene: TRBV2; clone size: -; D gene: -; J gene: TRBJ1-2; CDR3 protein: CASSQQASGGYTF; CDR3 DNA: TGTGCCAGCAGTCAACAGGCCTCGGGGGGCTACACCTTC
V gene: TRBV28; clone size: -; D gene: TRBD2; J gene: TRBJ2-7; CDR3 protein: CAIQLGGGAGEQYF; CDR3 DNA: TGTGCCATCCAACTAGGCGGGGGGGCCGGGGAGCAGTACTTC
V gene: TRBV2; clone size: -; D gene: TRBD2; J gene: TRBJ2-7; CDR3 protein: CATQLAGGYSYEQYF; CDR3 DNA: TGTGCCACCCAACTAGCGGGGGGATACTCCTACGAGCAGTACTTC
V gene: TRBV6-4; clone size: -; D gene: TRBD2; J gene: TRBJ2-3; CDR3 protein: CASSDSLAGMQYF; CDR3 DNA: TGTGCCAGCAGTGACTCTCTAGCGGGGATGCAGTATTTT
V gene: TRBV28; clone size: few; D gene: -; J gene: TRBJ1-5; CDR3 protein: CASSSVRGRNQPQHF; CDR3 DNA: TGTGCCAGCAGTTCTGTACGGGGCCGCAATCAGCCCCAGCATTTT
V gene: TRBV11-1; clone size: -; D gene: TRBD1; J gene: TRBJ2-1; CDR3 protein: CASSPLRDRQLRGNEQFF; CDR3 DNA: TGTGCCAGCAGCCCGCTCCGGGACAGACAATTAAGGGGGAATGAGCAGTTCTTC
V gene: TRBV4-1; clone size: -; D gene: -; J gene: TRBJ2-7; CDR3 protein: CASSQDWGGQTYEQYF; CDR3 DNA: TGCGCCAGCAGCCAAGATTGGGGGGGACAGACCTACGAGCAGTACTTC
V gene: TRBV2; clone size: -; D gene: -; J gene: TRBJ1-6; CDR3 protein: CASIPMMSSPLHF; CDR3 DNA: TGTGCCAGCATTCCGATGATGAGCTCACCCCTCCACTTT
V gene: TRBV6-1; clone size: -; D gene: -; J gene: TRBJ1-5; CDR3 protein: CASRLDGSGNQPQHF; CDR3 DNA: TGTGCCAGCAGATTGGACGGATCCGGCAATCAGCCCCAGCATTTT
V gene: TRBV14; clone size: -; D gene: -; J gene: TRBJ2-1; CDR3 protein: CASSRGTQQFF; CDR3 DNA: TGTGCCAGCAGCCGGGGGACCCAGCAGTTCTTC
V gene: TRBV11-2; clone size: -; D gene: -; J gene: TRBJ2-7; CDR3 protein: CASSPLKEGIREQYF; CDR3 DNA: TGTGCCAGCAGCCCTCTAAAAGAGGGAATACGCGAGCAGTACTTC
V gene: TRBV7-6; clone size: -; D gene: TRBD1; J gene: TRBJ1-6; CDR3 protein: CASSLATRTGGSNSPLHF; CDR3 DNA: TGTGCCAGCAGCTTAGCGACCCGAACAGGGGGAAGTAATTCACCCCTCCACTTT
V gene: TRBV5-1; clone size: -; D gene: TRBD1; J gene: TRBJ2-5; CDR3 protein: CASRDGTATETQYF; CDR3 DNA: TGCGCCAGCAGGGATGGGACAGCTACGGAGACCCAGTACTTC
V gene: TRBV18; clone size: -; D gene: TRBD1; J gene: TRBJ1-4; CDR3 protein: CASSPPNRGTNEKLFF; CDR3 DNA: TGTGCCAGCTCACCACCGAACAGGGGGACTAATGAAAAACTGTTTTTT
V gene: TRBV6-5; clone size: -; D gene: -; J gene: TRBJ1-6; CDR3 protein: CASSYSSSPLHF; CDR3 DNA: TGTGCCAGCAGTTACTCGAGTTCACCCCTCCACTTT
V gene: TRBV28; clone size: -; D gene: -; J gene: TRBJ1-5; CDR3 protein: CASSLRQGNQPQHF; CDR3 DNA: TGTGCCAGCAGTTTACGGCAGGGCAATCAGCCCCAGCATTTT
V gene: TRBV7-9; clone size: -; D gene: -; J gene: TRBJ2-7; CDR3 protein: CASSPPTIYEQYF; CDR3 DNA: TGTGCCAGCAGCCCCCCGACTATATACGAGCAGTACTTC
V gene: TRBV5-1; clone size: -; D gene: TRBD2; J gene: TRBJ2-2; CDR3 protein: CASSLAYAGGVNTGELFF; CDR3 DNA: TGCGCCAGCAGCTTGGCCTATGCGGGGGGTGTGAACACCGGGGAGCTGTTTTTT
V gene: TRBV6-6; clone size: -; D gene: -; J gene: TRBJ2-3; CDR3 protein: CASGDSSGGSQYF; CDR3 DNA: TGTGCCAGCGGTGACAGCTCCGGGGGATCCCAGTATTTT
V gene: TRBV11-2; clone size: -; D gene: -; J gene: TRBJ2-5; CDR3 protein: CASSPTGSGKETQYF; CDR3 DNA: TGTGCCAGCAGCCCCACCGGGAGTGGCAAAGAGACCCAGTACTTC
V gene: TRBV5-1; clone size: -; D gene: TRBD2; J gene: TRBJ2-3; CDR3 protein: CASSLLAVGADTQYF; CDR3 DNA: TGCGCCAGCAGCTTGCTAGCGGTGGGCGCAGATACGCAGTATTTT
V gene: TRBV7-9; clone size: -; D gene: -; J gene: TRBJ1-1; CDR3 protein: CASSLAPYAGSNTEAFF; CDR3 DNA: TGTGCCAGCAGCTTAGCACCATACGCAGGGTCGAACACTGAAGCTTTCTTT
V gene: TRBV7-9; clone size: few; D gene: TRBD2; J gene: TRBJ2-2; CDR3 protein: CASSLSGGAGTGELFF; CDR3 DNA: TGTGCCAGCAGCTTAAGCGGGGGGGCCGGAACCGGGGAGCTGTTTTTT